This note documents a single T cell receptor beta chain sequence. TCRdb re-called the RT-PCR reads through MiXCR, storing one row per CDR3 protein. The data show around 150,000 distinct CDR3 sequences, with about two fifths seen just once and roughly 52% held by the top ten. This specimen belongs to a study of patients and donors after allogeneic stem cell transplantation. The CDR3 covers 14 residues. V was cut by 2 bases and J by 5 bases, with 10 bases left in between. The clonotype originates from a human donor who was either an allogeneic HSCT recipient or a stem cell or donor lymphocyte infusion donor (not recorded which). It is not recorded whose cells these are; they may come from a transplant donor. Sequencing was performed on blood, either unsorted or a sorted T cell fraction (not recorded which). The chain joins TRBV12-3 or TRBV12-4 to TRBJ1-5, with a possible D match to TRBD1 (6 bases). CDR3 in DNA: TGTGCCAGCAGTTTACAGGCAGGGGATCAGCCCCAGCATTTT. Translated, it gives CASSLQAGDQPQHF.